The rows below give T cell receptor beta chains drawn from one sample of a study of blood T cell repertoires in COVID-19. Here immunoSEQ multiplex PCR was the method, and the copy in TCRdb shows in-frame clones only, minus some. The sample yields more than 200,000 clones, around 88% seen once. Sequencing used peripheral blood. These receptors were collected from a woman aged 50 to 65 with acute or convalescent COVID-19. The CDR3 runs from the conserved cysteine through the conserved F or W. A D gene is named only where the DNA matches it firmly. Size tells how often a clone was seen (once, few, many) or the class of an expanded clone, and some rows leave it out.

d_gene	abundance	v_gene	j_gene	CDR3nt	CDR3aa
TRBD1	NA	TRBV5-4	TRBJ2-7	TGTGCCAGCAGCTTGGTTGGGGCAGGGGGCCGAAAGTCATTACGAGAGCAGTACTTC	CASSLVGAGGRKSLREQYF
NA	NA	TRBV21-1	TRBJ2-5	TGTGCCAGCACGCATAGGGATCTAGGGGGAATGGACCAAGAGACCCAGTACTTC	CASTHRDLGGMDQETQYF
NA	once	TRBV5-5	TRBJ1-1	TGTGCCAGCAGCTTGCTCGACAGGATGAACACTGAAGCTTTCTTT	CASSLLDRMNTEAFF
NA	NA	TRBV19	TRBJ2-1	TGTGCCAGTAGTATTTTGGCTACAGACAATGAGCAGTTCTTC	CASSILATDNEQFF
TRBD2	NA	TRBV5-1	TRBJ2-1	TGCGCCAGCAGCTTATCCGGGACTAGCGGGTACAATGAGCAGTTCTTC	CASSLSGTSGYNEQFF
TRBD1	NA	TRBV7-2	TRBJ2-5	TGTGCCAGCAGAGGACAGGGACAGACCCAGTACTTC	CASRGQGQTQYF
NA	NA	TRBV5-1	TRBJ1-3	TGCGCCAGCAGCCCGGGGATCTCTGGAAACACCATATATTTT	CASSPGISGNTIYF
TRBD2	NA	TRBV5-1	TRBJ2-5	TGCGCCAGCAGCTTGGACGGAAGCGGGGTGAAGACCCAGTACTTC	CASSLDGSGVKTQYF
TRBD2	NA	TRBV11-2	TRBJ2-1	TGTGCCAGCAGCGTTAGGGTACTAGCGGGTCGGGGGTTCTTC	CASSVRVLAGRGFF
NA	NA	TRBV25-1	TRBJ2-1	TGTGCCAGCAGTCCCGCGAGTCATCTCAGCGGTGAGCAGTTCTTC	CASSPASHLSGEQFF
TRBD1	NA	TRBV28	TRBJ2-1	TGTGCCAGCAGTTACTCCGGGACAGGGTTGTTCGAGCAGTTCTTC	CASSYSGTGLFEQFF
NA	NA	TRBV5-1	TRBJ2-5	TGCGCCAGCAGCTTGGGGGCTAGCATTGAAGAGACCCAGTACTTC	CASSLGASIEETQYF
NA	NA	TRBV6-2/TRBV6-3	TRBJ1-4	TGTGCCAGCAGTTCCCCGGCCGGGTCCAGGGTGAGGGAAAAACTGTTTTTT	CASSSPAGSRVREKLFF
TRBD2	NA	TRBV19	TRBJ2-1	TGTGCCAGTAGTATAGAGGAGCGGGGGTACAATGAGCAGTTCTTC	CASSIEERGYNEQFF
TRBD2	NA	TRBV4-1	TRBJ2-1	TGCGCCAGCAGCCAAGATAGCGGGAGCTCCTACAATGAGCAGTTCTTC	CASSQDSGSSYNEQFF
NA	NA	TRBV10-3	TRBJ2-7	TGTGCCATCAGTGAGTCGCCAGGGGCCTACGAGCAGTACTTC	CAISESPGAYEQYF
TRBD2	NA	TRBV28	TRBJ2-7	TGTGCCAGCAGCGTGACTAGCGGAGCTTACGAGCAGTACTTC	CASSVTSGAYEQYF
NA	NA	TRBV3-1/TRBV3-2	TRBJ2-3	TGTGCCAGCAGCGCAGGGGGGACAGAGGAGTATTTT	CASSAGGTEEYF
TRBD1	NA	TRBV5-4	TRBJ1-4	TGTGCCAGCAGCAGACAGGGTTTTCAGGATGAAAAACTGTTTTTT	CASSRQGFQDEKLFF
NA	NA	TRBV14	TRBJ1-6	TGTGCCAGCAGCCAAGGCGTGAGGGGGAATTCTTCACCCCTCCACTTT	CASSQGVRGNSSPLHF
NA	once	TRBV20-1	TRBJ2-1	TGCAGTGCTAGTCGGGACTGGATCTCCTACAATGAGCAGTTCTTC	CSASRDWISYNEQFF
NA	NA	TRBV9	TRBJ2-3	TGTGCCAGCAGCACCCCGAGGGACGGGAGCCGCACAGATACGCAGTATTTT	CASSTPRDGSRTDTQYF
NA	NA	TRBV11-2	TRBJ2-4	TGTGCCAGCAGCCGTTTAAACATTCAGTACTTC	CASSRLNIQYF
NA	NA	TRBV19	TRBJ1-3	TGTGCCAGTAGTATCCGCCAGAACTCTGGAAACACCATATATTTT	CASSIRQNSGNTIYF
TRBD2	NA	TRBV28	TRBJ2-2	TGTGCCAGCAGTACCGGAGCGGGAGCGGGCACCGGGGAGCTGTTTTTT	CASSTGAGAGTGELFF
TRBD2	few	TRBV28	TRBJ2-7	TGTGCCGCGGGGACTAGCGGGCCTTACGAGCAGTACTTC	CAAGTSGPYEQYF
NA	NA	TRBV7-6	TRBJ2-1	TGTGCCAGCAGCCCAACCCTCAGATACGAGCAGTTCTTC	CASSPTLRYEQFF
NA	once	TRBV15	TRBJ2-7	TGTGCCACCAGCAGAGAGAACCGGCGGGTCGAGCAGTACTTC	CATSRENRRVEQYF
TRBD1	NA	TRBV5-1	TRBJ1-6	TGCGCCAGCAGCTCCTTTACAGGGGGACAATCACCCCTCCACTTT	CASSSFTGGQSPLHF
TRBD1	NA	TRBV27	TRBJ1-2	TGTGCCAGCAGTTCCCTGACAGGGAGTGGCTATGGCTACACCTTC	CASSSLTGSGYGYTF
NA	NA	TRBV10-1	TRBJ2-5	TGCGCCAGCAGTTTGGACTTCCAAGAGACCCAGTACTTC	CASSLDFQETQYF
TRBD2	NA	TRBV2	TRBJ2-4	TGTGCCAGCAGTGAGTGGACTAGCGGGAGCACAATGTCGAGCATTCAGTACTTC	CASSEWTSGSTMSSIQYF
NA	few	TRBV19	TRBJ1-2	TGTGCCAGTAGTATAGACGTCAGCACCGGGGGCTACACCTTC	CASSIDVSTGGYTF
NA	once	TRBV18	TRBJ1-2	TGTGCCAGCTCACGAGCAGGGGACGGCTACACCTTC	CASSRAGDGYTF
NA	NA	TRBV18	TRBJ1-5	TGTGCCAGCTCCTCCGGACAGCGACAGCCCCAGCATTTT	CASSSGQRQPQHF
TRBD2	NA	TRBV6-5	TRBJ2-3	TGTGCCACCCAGGTAGCGGGAGCAGGAGATACGCAGTATTTT	CATQVAGAGDTQYF
NA	once	TRBV18	TRBJ2-7	TGTGCCAGCTCACGCGGGACAGACTACGAGCAGTACTTC	CASSRGTDYEQYF
TRBD2	NA	TRBV7-6	TRBJ2-5	TGTGCCAGCAGCTTAGGTGTGGGAGGGCCCGAGACCCAGTACTTC	CASSLGVGGPETQYF
TRBD2	many	TRBV6-5	TRBJ2-7	TGTGCCAGCAGTTACCTGACGGGGGGACCAGAGCAGTACTTC	CASSYLTGGPEQYF
NA	few	TRBV28	TRBJ1-2	TGTGCCAGCAGCCAGGGTTTCTATGGCTACACCTTC	CASSQGFYGYTF
TRBD1	NA	TRBV19	TRBJ1-6	TGTGCCAGTAGTTCCCCCGGGACAGGGGATAATTCACCCCTCCACTTT	CASSSPGTGDNSPLHF
NA	NA	TRBV28	TRBJ1-5	TGTGCCTGCGAGGACACGCAGAATCAGCCCCAGCATTTT	CACEDTQNQPQHF
NA	NA	TRBV11-2	TRBJ1-3	TGTGCCAGCAGCCCAGGGCTTAGCTCTGGAAACACCATATATTTT	CASSPGLSSGNTIYF
TRBD2	NA	TRBV28	TRBJ2-7	TGTGCCAGCAGTCCTAATATAGCGGGAGGCGCCGAGCAGTACTTC	CASSPNIAGGAEQYF
TRBD2	NA	TRBV5-1	TRBJ2-2	TGCGCCAGCAGCCCCGGACTAGCGGGAGGGCCGGGGACCGGGGAGCTGTTTTTT	CASSPGLAGGPGTGELFF
NA	NA	TRBV2	TRBJ1-1	TGTGCCAGCAGCGCCCAGGGTACTGAAGCTTTCTTT	CASSAQGTEAFF
NA	NA	TRBV6-6	TRBJ1-5	TGTGCCAGCAGTCCAGGGGTTCGGAATCAGCCCCAGCATTTT	CASSPGVRNQPQHF
NA	NA	TRBV28	TRBJ1-2	TGTGCCAGCAGTTTATCGCAGTATGGCTACACCTTC	CASSLSQYGYTF
TRBD1	NA	TRBV6-1	TRBJ1-2	TGTGCCAGCAGTGAAAAGACAGGGGCTAACTATGGCTACACCTTC	CASSEKTGANYGYTF
NA	once	TRBV18	TRBJ1-4	TGTGCCAGCTCACCCAGGGGCGCAACTAATGAAAAACTGTTTTTT	CASSPRGATNEKLFF
NA	NA	TRBV4-2	TRBJ2-3	TGTGCCAGCACCTCTTCTAGCGAGAGCACAGATACGCAGTATTTT	CASTSSSESTDTQYF